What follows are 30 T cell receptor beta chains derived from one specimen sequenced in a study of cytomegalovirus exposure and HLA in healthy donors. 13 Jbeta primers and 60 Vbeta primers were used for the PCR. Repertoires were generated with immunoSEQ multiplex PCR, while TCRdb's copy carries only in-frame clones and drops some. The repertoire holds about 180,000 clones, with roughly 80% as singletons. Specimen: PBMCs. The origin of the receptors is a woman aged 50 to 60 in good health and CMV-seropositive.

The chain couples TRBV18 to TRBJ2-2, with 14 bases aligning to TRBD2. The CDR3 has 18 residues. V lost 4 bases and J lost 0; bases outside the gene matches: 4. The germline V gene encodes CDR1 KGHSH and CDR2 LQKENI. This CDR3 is CASSQMGLAGANTGELFF. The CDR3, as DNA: TGTGCCAGCTCACAAATGGGACTAGCGGGGGCGAACACCGGGGAGCTGTTTTTT. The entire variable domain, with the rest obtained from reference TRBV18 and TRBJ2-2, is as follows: NAGVMQNPRHLVRRRGQEARLRCSPMKGHSHVYWYRQLPEEGLKFMVYLQKENIIDESGMPKERFSAEFPKEGPSILRIQQVVRGDSAAYFCASSQMGLAGANTGELFFGEGSRLTVL.

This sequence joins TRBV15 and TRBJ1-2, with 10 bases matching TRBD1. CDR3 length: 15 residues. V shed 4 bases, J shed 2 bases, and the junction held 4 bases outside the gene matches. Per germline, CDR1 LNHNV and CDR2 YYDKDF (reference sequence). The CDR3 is CATSTTGQGNYGYTF. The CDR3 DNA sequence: TGTGCCACCAGCACTACGGGACAGGGGAACTATGGCTACACCTTC.

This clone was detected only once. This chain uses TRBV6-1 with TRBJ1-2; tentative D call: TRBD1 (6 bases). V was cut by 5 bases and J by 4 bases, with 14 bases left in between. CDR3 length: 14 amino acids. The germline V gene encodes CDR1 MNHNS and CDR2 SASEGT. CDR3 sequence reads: CASSLRLQGYGYTF. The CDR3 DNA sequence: TGTGCCAGCAGTCTTCGGCTACAGGGCTATGGCTACACCTTC.

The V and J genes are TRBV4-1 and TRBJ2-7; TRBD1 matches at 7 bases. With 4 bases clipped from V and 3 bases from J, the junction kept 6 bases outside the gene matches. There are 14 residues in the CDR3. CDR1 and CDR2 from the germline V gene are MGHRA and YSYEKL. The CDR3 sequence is CASSRLGGNYEQYF. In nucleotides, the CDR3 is TGCGCCAGCAGCCGGCTAGGGGGCAACTACGAGCAGTACTTC.

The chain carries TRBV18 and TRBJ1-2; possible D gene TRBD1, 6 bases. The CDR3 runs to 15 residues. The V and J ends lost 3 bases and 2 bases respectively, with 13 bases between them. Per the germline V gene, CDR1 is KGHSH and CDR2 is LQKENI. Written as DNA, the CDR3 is TGTGCCAGCTCACCCATGACAGGTTTAAACTATGGCTACACCTTC. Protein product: CASSPMTGLNYGYTF.

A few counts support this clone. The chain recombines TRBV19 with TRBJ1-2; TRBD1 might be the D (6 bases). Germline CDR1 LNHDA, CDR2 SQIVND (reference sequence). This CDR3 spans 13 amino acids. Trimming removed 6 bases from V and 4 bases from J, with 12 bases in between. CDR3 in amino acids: CASSRDRSYGYTF. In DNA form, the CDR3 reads TGTGCCAGTAGCCGTGACAGGAGCTATGGCTACACCTTC.

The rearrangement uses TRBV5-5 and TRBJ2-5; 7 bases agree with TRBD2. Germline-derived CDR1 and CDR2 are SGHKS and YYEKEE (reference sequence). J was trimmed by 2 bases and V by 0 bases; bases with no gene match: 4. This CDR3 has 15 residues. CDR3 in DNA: TGTGCCAGCAGCTTGGGGGAGGGGCGACAAGAGACCCAGTACTTC. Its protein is CASSLGEGRQETQYF.

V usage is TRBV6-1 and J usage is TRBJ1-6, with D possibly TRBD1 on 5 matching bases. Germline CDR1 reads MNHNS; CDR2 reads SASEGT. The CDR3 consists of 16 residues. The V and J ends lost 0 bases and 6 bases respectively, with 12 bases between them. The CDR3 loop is CASSEALAGRNSPLHF. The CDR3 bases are TGTGCCAGCAGTGAAGCGCTTGCAGGGCGTAATTCACCCCTCCACTTT.

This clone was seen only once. The CDR3 loop reads CASSYRDRELFF. DNA for the CDR3: TGTGCCAGCAGCTACCGGGACAGAGAGCTGTTTTTT. The chain combines TRBV7-8 with TRBJ2-2; 7 bases align to TRBD1. Germline loops: CDR1 SGHVS, CDR2 FQNEAQ. Trimming took 4 bases from V and 11 from J; bases not matched to a gene: 4. The CDR3 runs to 12 residues.

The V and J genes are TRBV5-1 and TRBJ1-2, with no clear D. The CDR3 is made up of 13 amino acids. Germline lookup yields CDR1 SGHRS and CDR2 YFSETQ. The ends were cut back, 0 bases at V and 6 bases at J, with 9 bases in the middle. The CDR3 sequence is CASSLVGADGYTF. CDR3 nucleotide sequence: TGCGCCAGCAGCTTGGTAGGAGCCGATGGCTACACCTTC.

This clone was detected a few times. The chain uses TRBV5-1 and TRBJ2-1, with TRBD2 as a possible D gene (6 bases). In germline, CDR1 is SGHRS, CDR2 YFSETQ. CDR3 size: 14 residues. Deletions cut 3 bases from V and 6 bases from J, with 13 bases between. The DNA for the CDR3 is TGCGCCAGCAGCTGGAGGGACCGCCCCAATGAGCAGTTCTTC. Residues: CASSWRDRPNEQFF. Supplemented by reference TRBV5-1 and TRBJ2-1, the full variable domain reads KAGVTQTPRYLIKTRGQQVTLSCSPISGHRSVSWYQQTPGQGLQFLFEYFSETQRNKGNFPGRFSGRQFSNSRSEMNVSTLELGDSALYLCASSWRDRPNEQFFGPGTRLTVL.

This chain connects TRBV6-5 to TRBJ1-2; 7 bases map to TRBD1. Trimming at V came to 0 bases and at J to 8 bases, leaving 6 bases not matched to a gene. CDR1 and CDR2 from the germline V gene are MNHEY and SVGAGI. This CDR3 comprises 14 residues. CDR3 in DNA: TGTGCCAGCAGTTACTCTAGACAGGGAAGGGGCTACACCTTC. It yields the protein CASSYSRQGRGYTF.

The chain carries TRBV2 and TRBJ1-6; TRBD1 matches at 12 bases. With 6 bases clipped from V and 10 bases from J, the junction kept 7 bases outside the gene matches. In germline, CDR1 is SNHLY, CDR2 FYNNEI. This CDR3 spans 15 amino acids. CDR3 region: CASRDAGTGGSPLHF. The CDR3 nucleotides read TGTGCCAGCAGGGACGCCGGGACAGGGGGCTCACCCCTCCACTTT.

CDR3 sequence (DNA): TGTGCCAGCAGCCAAGAGGGGGGTGAAAAACTGTTTTTT. This codes for CASSQEGGEKLFF. The V gene is TRBV4-2, the J gene TRBJ1-4, with D possibly TRBD1 on 5 matching bases. V lost 0 bases, J lost 7 bases, and 6 bases lay in between. This CDR3 region has 13 residues. The germline V gene has CDR1 LGHNA and CDR2 YNFKEQ.

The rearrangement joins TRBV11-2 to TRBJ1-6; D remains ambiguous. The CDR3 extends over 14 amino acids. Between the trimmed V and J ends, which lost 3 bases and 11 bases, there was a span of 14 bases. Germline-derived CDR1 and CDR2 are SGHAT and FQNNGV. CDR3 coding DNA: TGTGCCAGCAGCTTTCGGCGGGCTGGTACACCCCTCCACTTT. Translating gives CASSFRRAGTPLHF.

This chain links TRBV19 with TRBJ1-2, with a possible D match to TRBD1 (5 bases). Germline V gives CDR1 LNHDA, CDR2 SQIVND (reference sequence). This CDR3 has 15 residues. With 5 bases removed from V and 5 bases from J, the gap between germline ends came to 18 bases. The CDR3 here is CASSYRSERGYGYTF. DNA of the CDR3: TGTGCCAGTAGTTACCGATCAGAAAGGGGATATGGCTACACCTTC.

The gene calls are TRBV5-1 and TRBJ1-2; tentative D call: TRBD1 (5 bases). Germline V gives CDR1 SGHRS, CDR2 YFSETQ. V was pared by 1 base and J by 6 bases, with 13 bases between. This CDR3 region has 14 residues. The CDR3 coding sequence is TGCGCCAGCAGCTTGCCAGGCAGGGTCGATGGCTACACCTTC. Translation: CASSLPGRVDGYTF.

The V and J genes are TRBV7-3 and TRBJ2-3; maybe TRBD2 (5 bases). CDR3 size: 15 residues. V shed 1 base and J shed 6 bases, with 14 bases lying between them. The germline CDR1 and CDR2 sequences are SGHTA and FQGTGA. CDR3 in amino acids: CASSLRGSGSDTQYF. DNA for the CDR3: TGTGCCAGCAGCTTAAGAGGGTCGGGGAGCGATACGCAGTATTTT. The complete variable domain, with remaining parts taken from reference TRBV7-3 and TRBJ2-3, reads GAGVSQTPSNKVTEKGKYVELRCDPISGHTALYWYRQSLGQGPEFLIYFQGTGAADDSGLPNDRFFAVRPEGSVSTLKIQRTERGDSAVYLCASSLRGSGSDTQYFGPGTRLTVL.

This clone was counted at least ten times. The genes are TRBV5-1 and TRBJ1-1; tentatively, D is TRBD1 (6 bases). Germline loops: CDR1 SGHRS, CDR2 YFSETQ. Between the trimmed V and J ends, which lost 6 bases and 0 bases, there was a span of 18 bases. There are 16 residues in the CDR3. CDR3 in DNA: TGCGCCAGCACTCTCCAGCAACAGGGCCTGAACACTGAAGCTTTCTTT. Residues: CASTLQQQGLNTEAFF.

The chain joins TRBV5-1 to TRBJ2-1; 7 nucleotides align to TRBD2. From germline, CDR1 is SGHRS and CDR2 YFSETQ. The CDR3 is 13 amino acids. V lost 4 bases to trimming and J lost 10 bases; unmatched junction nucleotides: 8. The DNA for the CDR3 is TGCGCCAGCAGCCCGGTAAGCGGGGCCGAGCAGTTCTTC. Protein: CASSPVSGAEQFF.

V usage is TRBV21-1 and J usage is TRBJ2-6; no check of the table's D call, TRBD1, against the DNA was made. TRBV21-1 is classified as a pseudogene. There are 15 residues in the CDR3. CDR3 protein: CASSIRGAGANVLTF. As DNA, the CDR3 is TGTGCCAGCAGCATCAGGGGTGCTGGGGCCAACGTCCTGACTTTC.

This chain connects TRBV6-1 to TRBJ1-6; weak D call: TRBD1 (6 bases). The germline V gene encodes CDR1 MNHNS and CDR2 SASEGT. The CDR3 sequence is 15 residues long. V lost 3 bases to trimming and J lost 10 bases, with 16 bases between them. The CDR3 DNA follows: TGTGCCAGCAGTGATCCCGCAGGGGTGCGGTCACCCCTCCACTTT. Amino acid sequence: CASSDPAGVRSPLHF.

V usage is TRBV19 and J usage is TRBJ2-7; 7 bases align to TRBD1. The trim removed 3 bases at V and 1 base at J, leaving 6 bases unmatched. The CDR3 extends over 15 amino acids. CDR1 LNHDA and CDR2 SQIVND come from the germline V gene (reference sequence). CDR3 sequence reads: CASSIRQGVSYEQYF. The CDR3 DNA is TGTGCCAGTAGTATTCGACAGGGTGTTTCCTACGAGCAGTACTTC.

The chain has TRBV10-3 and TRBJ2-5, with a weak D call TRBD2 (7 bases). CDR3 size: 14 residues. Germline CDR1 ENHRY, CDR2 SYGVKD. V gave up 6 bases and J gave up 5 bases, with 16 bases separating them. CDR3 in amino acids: CAIRERGGDETQYF. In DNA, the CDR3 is TGTGCCATCAGGGAGAGGGGGGGGGACGAGACCCAGTACTTC.

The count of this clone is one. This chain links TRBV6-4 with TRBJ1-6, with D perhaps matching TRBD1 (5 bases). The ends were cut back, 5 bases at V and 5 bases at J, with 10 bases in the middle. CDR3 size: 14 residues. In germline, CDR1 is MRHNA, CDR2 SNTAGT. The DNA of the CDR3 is TGTGCCAGCAGTCAGGGAGGCGATAATTCACCCCTCCACTTT. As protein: CASSQGGDNSPLHF.

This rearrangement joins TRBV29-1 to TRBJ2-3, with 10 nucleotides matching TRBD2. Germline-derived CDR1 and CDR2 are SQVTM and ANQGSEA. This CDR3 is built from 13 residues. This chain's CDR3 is CSSGTSAWDTQYF. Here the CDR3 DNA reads TGCAGTTCCGGGACTAGCGCATGGGATACGCAGTATTTT.

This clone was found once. In nucleotides, the CDR3 is TGCGCCAGCAGCTTGCATACAGGGGGAGATTCACCCCTCCACTTT. This encodes CASSLHTGGDSPLHF. V is TRBV5-1 and J is TRBJ1-6, with 8 positions matching TRBD1. Germline CDR1 reads SGHRS; CDR2 reads YFSETQ. V lost 1 base and J lost 8; bases outside the gene matches: 5. The CDR3 sequence is 15 residues long.

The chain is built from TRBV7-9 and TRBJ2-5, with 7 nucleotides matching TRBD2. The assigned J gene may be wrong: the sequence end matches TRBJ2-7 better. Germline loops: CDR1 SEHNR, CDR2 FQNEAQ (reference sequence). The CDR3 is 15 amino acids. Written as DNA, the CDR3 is TGTGCCAGCAGCTGGACGGGGGGTTACGCCTACGAGCAGTACTTC. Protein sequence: CASSWTGGYAYEQYF.

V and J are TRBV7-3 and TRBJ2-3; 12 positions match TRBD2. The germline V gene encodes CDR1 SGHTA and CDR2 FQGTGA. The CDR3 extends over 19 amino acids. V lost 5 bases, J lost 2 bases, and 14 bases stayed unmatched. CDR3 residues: CASSPGLAGPPFLTDTQYF. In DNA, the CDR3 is TGTGCCAGCAGCCCCGGACTAGCGGGGCCCCCCTTTCTCACAGATACGCAGTATTTT.

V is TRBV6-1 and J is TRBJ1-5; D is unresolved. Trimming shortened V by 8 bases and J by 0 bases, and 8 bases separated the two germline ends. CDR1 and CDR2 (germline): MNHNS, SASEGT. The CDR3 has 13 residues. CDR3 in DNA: TGTGCCAGCCGGGATTATAGCAATCAGCCCCAGCATTTT. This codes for CASRDYSNQPQHF.